This TCR beta chain was sequenced during a study of T-cell memory formation after mild COVID-19. About the study: Across donors, TCR clusters were largely donor specific.

This clonotype came up a few times. TCRdb reprocessed the 5' RACE reads via MiXCR and lists one record per CDR3 protein. Among approximately 300,000 distinct CDR3 sequences, over 7% were seen once, and the ten largest hold approximately 23%. The germline V and J ends were trimmed by 2 bases and 2 bases, with 12 bases remaining between them. Germline V CDR1 and CDR2: SGHNT, YYREEE (reference sequence). This CDR3 has 15 residues. The clonotype was recovered from a man younger than 35 who had mild COVID-19 (a few samples of this study predate the infection). Cell type and time point are not known. Material: PBMCs or a T cell subset sorted from them (not recorded which). V is TRBV5-4 and J is TRBJ2-3; tentatively, D is TRBD2 (6 bases). The CDR3 here is CASSLGGETTDTQYF. The CDR3 DNA is TGTGCCAGCAGCTTAGGCGGGGAGACCACAGATACGCAGTATTTT. Full variable domain (outside the CDR3, taken from reference TRBV5-4 and TRBJ2-3): ETGVTQSPTHLIKTRGQQVTLRCSSQSGHNTVSWYQQALGQGPQFIFQYYREEENGRGNFPPRFSGLQFPNYSSELNVNALELDDSALYLCASSLGGETTDTQYFGPGTRLTVL.